What follows are 26 T cell receptor beta chains derived from one specimen sequenced in a study of shared clonotypes between healthy human individuals. TCRdb's copy holds only in-frame clones and misses some; the assay was immunoSEQ multiplex PCR. The sample yields approximately 2.4 million clones, 95% seen once. The sample was naive CD4+ T cells sorted from blood. Regarding subset: CD45RA+ positively selected. These receptors were taken from a man aged 18 to 29 in good health.

This clone appeared a single time. The chain employs TRBV14 and TRBJ2-7; D gene unclear. The V end lost 4 bases, the J end lost 0 bases, and 13 bases lay between the germline ends. The CDR3 has 15 amino acids. The germline V gene has CDR1 SGHDN and CDR2 FVKESK. The chain's CDR3 is CASSPIGKGSYEQYF. The CDR3 DNA sequence: TGTGCCAGCAGCCCCATAGGGAAAGGCTCCTACGAGCAGTACTTC.

This sequence joins TRBV21-1 and TRBJ1-2; the tabulated D call, TRBD1, remains unverified against the DNA. TRBV21-1 is annotated as a pseudogene. This CDR3 has 18 amino acids. CDR3: CASSPRDRGSVGFYGYTF. The DNA for the CDR3 is TGTGCCAGCAGCCCGCGGGACAGGGGGTCCGTTGGTTTCTATGGCTACACCTTC.

This chain joins TRBV2 and TRBJ2-2, with unresolved D. In germline, CDR1 is SNHLY, CDR2 FYNNEI. Between the trimmed V and J ends, which lost 6 bases and 10 bases, there was a span of 18 bases. The CDR3 has 14 amino acids. The CDR3 DNA follows: TGTGCCAGCAGAGCCCCGACTCTTGCGACGGAGCTGTTTTTT. Protein: CASRAPTLATELFF.

Here the CDR3 reads CASSSLQQNTEAFF. In DNA form, the CDR3 reads TGTGCCAGCAGTTCCCTTCAGCAGAACACTGAAGCTTTCTTT. The rearrangement uses TRBV6-5 and TRBJ1-1; the D is unclear. The CDR3 sequence is 14 residues long. Germline V gene lookup returns CDR1 MNHEY and CDR2 SVGAGI. The V and J ends lost 4 bases and 1 base respectively, with 10 bases between them.

The V gene is TRBV27, the J gene TRBJ2-2; D uncertain. Trimming took 5 bases from V and 1 from J, leaving 8 bases between them. This CDR3 is built from 14 residues. Germline values: CDR1 MNHEY, CDR2 SMNVEV (reference sequence). This chain's CDR3 is CASSGLRNTGELFF. Here the CDR3 DNA reads TGTGCCAGCAGTGGGCTCAGGAACACCGGGGAGCTGTTTTTT.

This clone was recorded only once. The rearrangement uses TRBV13 and TRBJ1-1, with 7 bases aligning to TRBD1. This CDR3 contains 14 residues. The J segment lost 1 base and the V segment lost 5 bases, leaving 4 bases of the junction unmatched. CDR1 is PRHDT and CDR2 is FYEKMQ in the germline V gene (reference sequence). CDR3 nucleotides: TGTGCCAGCAGCCTGGGACAGCCGAACACTGAAGCTTTCTTT. Translating gives CASSLGQPNTEAFF.

V is TRBV9 and J is TRBJ2-3; 9 bases align to TRBD2. V lost 4 bases to trimming and J lost 0 bases; unmatched junction nucleotides: 15. Germline V gene sequence: CDR1 SGDLS, CDR2 YYNGEE. The CDR3 runs 19 residues. As DNA, the CDR3 is TGTGCCAGCAGCCGGAGACAGTGGTGGACTAGCGAAAGCACAGATACGCAGTATTTT. Translated: CASSRRQWWTSESTDTQYF.

The rearrangement links TRBV14 to TRBJ1-1; D uncertain. The V gene's germline CDR1 is SGHDN and CDR2 FVKESK. V was pared by 1 base and J by 5 bases, with 8 bases between. The CDR3 runs to 13 residues. CDR3: CASSQGPRTEAFF. The CDR3 DNA sequence: TGTGCCAGCAGCCAAGGTCCTAGAACTGAAGCTTTCTTT.

The genes are TRBV10-3 and TRBJ2-7; D uncertain. The length of the CDR3 is 13 residues. CDR1 is ENHRY and CDR2 is SYGVKD in the germline V gene. The V gene lost 2 bases and the J gene lost 6 bases, with 11 bases spanning the gap. The CDR3 DNA sequence: TGTGCCATCAGTGAGGGCATTCCCTCCGAGCAGTACTTC. Encoded protein: CAISEGIPSEQYF.

In regard to this clone: This CDR3 is also generated by other DNA sequences in the sample. V usage is TRBV15 and J usage is TRBJ2-1; tentatively, D is TRBD1 (6 bases). Germline values: CDR1 LNHNV, CDR2 YYDKDF (reference sequence). Trimming pared 0 bases from V and 1 base from J, leaving 7 bases between. CDR3 length equals 15 residues. The chain's CDR3 is CATSRDRGSYNEQFF. The DNA of the CDR3 is TGTGCCACCAGCAGAGACAGGGGTTCCTACAATGAGCAGTTCTTC. Based on the CDR3 plus reference TRBV15 and TRBJ2-1, the full variable domain is DAMVIQNPRYQVTQFGKPVTLSCSQTLNHNVMYWYQQKSSQAPKLLFHYYDKDFNNEADTPDNFQSRRPNTSFCFLDIRSPGLGDTAMYLCATSRDRGSYNEQFFGPGTRLTVL.

J is TRBJ2-3 and V is TRBV27; TRBD1 might be the D (6 bases). This CDR3 has 15 amino acids. Per germline, CDR1 MNHEY and CDR2 SMNVEV (reference sequence). Deletions cut 5 bases from V and 1 base from J, with 13 bases between. In nucleotides, the CDR3 is TGTGCCAGCAGTAGGGCCAGGGGTGGCACAGATACGCAGTATTTT. It encodes CASSRARGGTDTQYF.

The chain combines TRBV6-5 with TRBJ2-7, with D perhaps given as TRBD1 or TRBD2 (6 bases each). The CDR3 contains 16 residues. Germline V gene lookup returns CDR1 MNHEY and CDR2 SVGAGI. V was cut by 3 bases and J by 3 bases, with 18 bases left in between. CDR3 nucleotide sequence: TGTGCCAGCAGTTATAAGGGGGGACGGATTCTCTACGAGCAGTACTTC. The encoded protein is CASSYKGGRILYEQYF.

The chain links TRBV6-1 to TRBJ1-1; D is undetermined. The CDR3 is made up of 12 amino acids. The ends were cut back, 6 bases at V and 11 bases at J, with 16 bases in the middle. CDR1 and CDR2 from the germline V gene are MNHNS and SASEGT. The CDR3: CASSDSLLQAFF. In DNA form, the CDR3 reads TGTGCCAGCAGCGACTCCTTGTTACAGGCTTTCTTT.

V and J are TRBV4-3 and TRBJ2-5; D might be TRBD1 (5 bases). CDR1 is LGHNA, CDR2 YSLEER, per germline. The CDR3 has 17 amino acids. The V and J ends lost 0 bases and 3 bases respectively, with 17 bases between them. CDR3 amino acids: CASSQDRPGQSKETQYF. CDR3 bases: TGCGCCAGCAGCCAAGACCGTCCAGGGCAAAGTAAAGAGACCCAGTACTTC.

This clone has just one count. The CDR3 region is CASSGRWDLYEQYF. CDR3 DNA: TGTGCCAGCAGTGGCAGGTGGGACTTGTACGAGCAGTACTTC. V is TRBV6-1 and J is TRBJ2-7; tentative D call: TRBD2 (6 bases). Germline-derived CDR1 and CDR2 are MNHNS and SASEGT. The V gene lost 4 bases and the J gene lost 4 bases, with 14 bases spanning the gap. The CDR3 length is 14 residues.

The chain uses TRBV5-1 and TRBJ1-3; D call uncertain. V lost 0 bases and J lost 2, with 12 bases in between. The CDR3 length is 16 residues. The germline V gene has CDR1 SGHRS and CDR2 YFSETQ. The CDR3 sequence is CASSLELGSAGNTIYF. As DNA, the CDR3 is TGCGCCAGCAGCTTGGAACTAGGGTCGGCTGGAAACACCATATATTTT. Complete variable domain (other parts from reference TRBV5-1 and TRBJ1-3): KAGVTQTPRYLIKTRGQQVTLSCSPISGHRSVSWYQQTPGQGLQFLFEYFSETQRNKGNFPGRFSGRQFSNSRSEMNVSTLELGDSALYLCASSLELGSAGNTIYFGEGSWLTVV.

The chain links TRBV6-5 to TRBJ2-3; maybe TRBD1 (5 bases). The CDR3 is 14 residues long. Germline values: CDR1 MNHEY, CDR2 SVGAGI. With 0 bases removed from V and 4 bases from J, the gap between germline ends came to 8 bases. The CDR3 here is CASSYSQGSDTQYF. The CDR3 DNA follows: TGTGCCAGCAGTTACTCCCAGGGATCAGATACGCAGTATTTT.

Here the CDR3 DNA reads TGTGCCAGCAGCACTAGCGGGGAGGGAGACACCGGGGAGCTGTTTTTT. This encodes CASSTSGEGDTGELFF. The chain has TRBV9 and TRBJ2-2; 10 nucleotides agree with TRBD2. CDR1 is SGDLS, CDR2 YYNGEE, per germline. The CDR3 runs to 16 residues. Trimming cost V 4 bases and J 3 bases; bases outside gene matches: 6.

The genes are TRBV10-3 and TRBJ2-1; 13 nucleotides match TRBD2. Germline V gene lookup returns CDR1 ENHRY and CDR2 SYGVKD. This CDR3 has 15 residues. With 7 bases clipped from V and 4 bases from J, the junction kept 4 bases outside the gene matches. This chain's CDR3 is CAIMGLAGKYNEQFF. The CDR3 nucleotides are TGTGCCATCATGGGACTAGCGGGAAAATACAATGAGCAGTTCTTC.

This clone was observed a single time. The V gene is TRBV10-3, the J gene TRBJ1-2; 9 nucleotides agree with TRBD1. The CDR3 is 15 amino acids. CDR1 and CDR2 (germline): ENHRY, SYGVKD. J lost 7 bases, V lost 7 bases, and 13 bases had no gene match. The CDR3 is CAITQATGTGTGYTF. Here the CDR3 DNA reads TGTGCCATCACTCAGGCCACCGGGACAGGGACTGGCTACACCTTC.

The rearrangement joins TRBV29-1 to TRBJ2-5, with TRBD1 matching over 8 bases. The CDR3 has 12 amino acids. CDR1 SQVTM and CDR2 ANQGSEA come from the germline V gene. The V segment lost 7 bases and the J segment 2 bases; nucleotides outside the gene matches: 3. CDR3 bases: TGCAGCGCCCGGACAGGGCAAGAGACCCAGTACTTC. Residues: CSARTGQETQYF.

The CDR3 DNA follows: TGTGCCAGCAGTGAAGTGCCGGGAGCGTATTCACCCCTCCACTTT. Its protein product is CASSEVPGAYSPLHF. The chain uses TRBV6-1 and TRBJ1-6; D uncertain. Germline V gene sequence: CDR1 MNHNS, CDR2 SASEGT. V was cut by 1 base and J by 8 bases, with 12 bases left in between. There are 15 residues in the CDR3.

This clone showed up just once. The V call is TRBV19, the J call TRBJ1-1, with 9 bases that match TRBD1. The trim removed 5 bases at V and 0 bases at J, leaving 7 bases unmatched. This CDR3 has 16 amino acids. CDR1 is LNHDA and CDR2 is SQIVND in the germline V gene (reference sequence). CDR3 in amino acids: CASSSTGTGMNTEAFF. In DNA form, the CDR3 reads TGTGCCAGTAGTTCCACCGGGACAGGGATGAACACTGAAGCTTTCTTT.

This chain links TRBV28 with TRBJ2-7; 7 bases line up with TRBD2. Germline CDR1 MDHEN, CDR2 SYDVKM. The CDR3 is made up of 15 amino acids. V lost 6 bases, J lost 3 bases, and 11 bases stayed unmatched. The CDR3 nucleotides read TGTGCCAGCAGCCCCCCGGGGGGTGGTTACTACGAGCAGTACTTC. Translated, it gives CASSPPGGGYYEQYF.

This chain connects TRBV4-3 to TRBJ2-1; 7 positions match TRBD2. Germline lookup yields CDR1 LGHNA and CDR2 YSLEER. J lost 4 bases, V lost 1 base, and 10 bases had no gene match. There are 17 residues in the CDR3. CDR3 nucleotides: TGCGCCAGCAGCCAAGTGGGCCGGTCTAGCGGATACAATGAGCAGTTCTTC. This codes for CASSQVGRSSGYNEQFF.

This chain uses TRBV7-6 with TRBJ2-3; the D gene could be TRBD1 or TRBD2 (5 bases each). The CDR3 spans 16 residues. CDR1 is SGHVS and CDR2 is FNYEAQ in the germline V gene. Trimming removed 6 bases at V and 3 bases at J, with 19 bases between. The CDR3 DNA is TGTGCCAGCAGACCAGGGACGGCGACCCGAACAGATACGCAGTATTTT. This translates into CASRPGTATRTDTQYF.